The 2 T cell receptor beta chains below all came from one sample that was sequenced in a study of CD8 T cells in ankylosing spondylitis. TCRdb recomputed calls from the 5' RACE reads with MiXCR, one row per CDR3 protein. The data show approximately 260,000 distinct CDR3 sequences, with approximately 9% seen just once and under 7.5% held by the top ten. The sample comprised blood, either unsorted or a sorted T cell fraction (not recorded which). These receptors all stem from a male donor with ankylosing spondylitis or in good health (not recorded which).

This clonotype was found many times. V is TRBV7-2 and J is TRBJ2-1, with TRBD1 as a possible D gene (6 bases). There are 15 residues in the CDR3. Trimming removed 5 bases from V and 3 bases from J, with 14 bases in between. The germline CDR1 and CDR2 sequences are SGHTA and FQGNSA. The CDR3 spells CASSPTGSYYNEQFF. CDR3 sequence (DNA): TGTGCCAGCAGCCCGACAGGTTCTTACTACAATGAGCAGTTCTTC.

In DNA, the CDR3 is TGTGCCAGCAGCCCCGGACAGAATGAGCAGTTCTTC. Translating it yields CASSPGQNEQFF. This rearrangement joins TRBV12-3 or TRBV12-4 to TRBJ2-1; a weak D match, TRBD1 (6 bases). This CDR3 is 12 amino acids long. Trimming took 6 bases from V and 7 from J, leaving 10 bases between them.